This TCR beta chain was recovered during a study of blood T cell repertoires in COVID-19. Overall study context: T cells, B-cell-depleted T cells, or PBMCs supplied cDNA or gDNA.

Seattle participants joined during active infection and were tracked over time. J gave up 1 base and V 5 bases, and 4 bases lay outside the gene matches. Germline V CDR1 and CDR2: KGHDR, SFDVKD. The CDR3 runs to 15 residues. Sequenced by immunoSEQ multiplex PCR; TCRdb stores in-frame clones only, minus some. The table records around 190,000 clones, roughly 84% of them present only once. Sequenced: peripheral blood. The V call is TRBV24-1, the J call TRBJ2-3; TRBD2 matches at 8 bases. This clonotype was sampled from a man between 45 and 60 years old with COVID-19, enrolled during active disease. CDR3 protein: CATSASGRGTDTQYF. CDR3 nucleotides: TGTGCCACCAGTGCGAGCGGGAGAGGCACAGATACGCAGTATTTT.